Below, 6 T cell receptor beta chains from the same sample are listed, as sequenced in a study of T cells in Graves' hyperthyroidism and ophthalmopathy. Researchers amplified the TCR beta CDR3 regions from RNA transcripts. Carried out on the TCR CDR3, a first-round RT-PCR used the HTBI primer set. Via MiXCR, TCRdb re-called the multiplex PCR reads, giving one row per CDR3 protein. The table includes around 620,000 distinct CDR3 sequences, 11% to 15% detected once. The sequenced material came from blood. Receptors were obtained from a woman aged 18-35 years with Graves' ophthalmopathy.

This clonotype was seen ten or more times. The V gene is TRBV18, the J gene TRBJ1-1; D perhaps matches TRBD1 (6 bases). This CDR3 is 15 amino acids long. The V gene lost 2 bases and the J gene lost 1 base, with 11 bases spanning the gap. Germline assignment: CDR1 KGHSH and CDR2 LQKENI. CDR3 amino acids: CASSPGGEANTEAFF. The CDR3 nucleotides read TGTGCCAGCTCACCAGGGGGCGAAGCGAACACTGAAGCTTTCTTT.

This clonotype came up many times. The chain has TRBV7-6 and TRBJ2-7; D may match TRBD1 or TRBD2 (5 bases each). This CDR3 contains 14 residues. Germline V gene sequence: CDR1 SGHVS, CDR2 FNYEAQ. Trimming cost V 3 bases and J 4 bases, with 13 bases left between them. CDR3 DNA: TGTGCCAGCAGCTTTAGGGGAGAGAGATACGAGCAGTACTTC. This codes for CASSFRGERYEQYF. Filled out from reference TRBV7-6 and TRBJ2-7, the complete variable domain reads GAGVSQSPRYKVTKRGQDVALRCDPISGHVSLYWYRQALGQGPEFLTYFNYEAQQDKSGLPNDRFSAERPEGSISTLTIQRTEQRDSAMYRCASSFRGERYEQYFGPGTRLTVT.

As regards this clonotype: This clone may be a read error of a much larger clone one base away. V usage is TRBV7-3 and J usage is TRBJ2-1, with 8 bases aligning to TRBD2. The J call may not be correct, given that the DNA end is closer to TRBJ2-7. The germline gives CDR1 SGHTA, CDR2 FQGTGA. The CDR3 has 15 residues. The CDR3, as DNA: TGTGCCAGCAGCTACAACGGGAGGGCTGGGGATGAGCAGTACTTC. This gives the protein CASSYNGRAGDEQYF.

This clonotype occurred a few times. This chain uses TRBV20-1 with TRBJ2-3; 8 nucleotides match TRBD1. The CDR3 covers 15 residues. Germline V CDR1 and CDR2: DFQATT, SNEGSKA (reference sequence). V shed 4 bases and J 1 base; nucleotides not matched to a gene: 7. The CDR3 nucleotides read TGCAGTGCTACTCCAGGGGGCTGGGGCACAGATACGCAGTATTTT. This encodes CSATPGGWGTDTQYF.

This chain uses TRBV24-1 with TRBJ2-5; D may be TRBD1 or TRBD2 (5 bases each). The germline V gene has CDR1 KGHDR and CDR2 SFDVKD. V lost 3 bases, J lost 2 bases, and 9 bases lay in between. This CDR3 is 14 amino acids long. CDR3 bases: TGTGCCACCAGTGATCGGGACGTTCAAGAGACCCAGTACTTC. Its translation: CATSDRDVQETQYF.

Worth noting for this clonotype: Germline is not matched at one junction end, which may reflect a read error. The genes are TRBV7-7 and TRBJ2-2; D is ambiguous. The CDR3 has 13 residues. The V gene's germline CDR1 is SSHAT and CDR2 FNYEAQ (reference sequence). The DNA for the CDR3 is TGTGCTAGCAGCTTAGAATGGGCCGGGGAGCTGTTTTTT. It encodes CASSLEWAGELFF.